These T cell receptor beta chains were read from a single sample in a study of CD8 T cells in ankylosing spondylitis. TCRdb independently ran MiXCR on the 5' RACE reads; one entry per CDR3 protein. Of around 250,000 distinct CDR3 sequences in the sample, roughly 10% were seen once. The specimen sequenced was blood, either unsorted or a sorted T cell fraction (not recorded which). The receptor set was obtained from a male donor with ankylosing spondylitis or in good health (not recorded which). CDR3s include the opening cysteine and the closing phenylalanine or tryptophan. D genes are given only for firm matches. A clone size is listed for some rows: how often the clone was seen (once, few, many), or a class if it is expanded.

j_gene	d_gene	v_gene	abundance	CDR3aa
TRBJ2-7	TRBD2	TRBV7-2	few	CASSSPGLAGGWYF
TRBJ2-3	TRBD2	TRBV5-1	many	CASSLEGLAGGTDTQYF
TRBJ2-5	TRBD2	TRBV4-2	many	CASRRLAGSQETQYF
TRBJ2-3	TRBD1	TRBV20-1	many	CSALNTGGRTDTQYF
TRBJ2-6	-	TRBV5-1	-	CASSLELGANVLTF
TRBJ1-5	-	TRBV28	few	CATRLSPSGQPQHF
TRBJ1-6	-	TRBV21-1	many	CASSKGASYNSPLHF
TRBJ1-4	-	TRBV28	many	CASTSLGLQGMEEKLFF
TRBJ2-3	-	TRBV18	few	CASSPPDLDTQYF
TRBJ2-5	-	TRBV12-3/TRBV12-4	many	CASSLRGLQETQYF
TRBJ1-1	-	TRBV5-1	many	CASSLVGEETEAFF
TRBJ1-2	-	TRBV7-2	-	CASSDGVGGYGYTF
TRBJ1-1	-	TRBV24-1	many	CAPKGEAFF
TRBJ2-2	TRBD1	TRBV19	few	CASSIRDRVTGELFF
TRBJ2-7	-	TRBV28	once	CASSFRGGLEQYF
TRBJ2-5	TRBD1	TRBV12-3/TRBV12-4	many	CASSRSAGTGPLTQYF
TRBJ2-7	-	TRBV5-1	-	CASSPQTGGSREQYF
TRBJ2-5	-	TRBV7-6	-	CASSLYSPQPGTAPVLGTQYF